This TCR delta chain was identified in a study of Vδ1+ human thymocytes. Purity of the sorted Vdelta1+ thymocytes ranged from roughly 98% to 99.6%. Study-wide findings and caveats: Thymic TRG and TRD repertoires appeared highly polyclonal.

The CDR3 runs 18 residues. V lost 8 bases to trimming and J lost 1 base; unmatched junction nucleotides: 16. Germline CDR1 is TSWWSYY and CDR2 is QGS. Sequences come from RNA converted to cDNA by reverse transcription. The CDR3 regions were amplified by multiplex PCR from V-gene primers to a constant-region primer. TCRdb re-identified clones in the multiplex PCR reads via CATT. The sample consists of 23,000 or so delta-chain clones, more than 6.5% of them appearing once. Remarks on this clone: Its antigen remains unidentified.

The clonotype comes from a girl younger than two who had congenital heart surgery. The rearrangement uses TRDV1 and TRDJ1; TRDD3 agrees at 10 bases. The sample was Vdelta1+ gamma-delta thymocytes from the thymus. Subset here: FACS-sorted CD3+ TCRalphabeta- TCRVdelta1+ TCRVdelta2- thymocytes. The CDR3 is CALRFFPKHWGITDKLIF. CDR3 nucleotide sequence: TGTGCTCTTCGATTCTTTCCTAAGCACTGGGGGATCACCGATAAACTCATCTTT.